These 7 T cell receptor beta chains were sequenced from one sample in a study of T cells in localized non-small cell lung cancer. Profiling relied on immunoSEQ multiplex PCR, and the TCRdb table lists in-frame clones only, not all of them. Here the sample spans around 50,000 clones, roughly 89% being singletons. The source material was peripheral blood, sampled before any cancer treatment. The receptors stem from a woman aged 40-69 years with stage I lung adenocarcinoma.

Comment on this clone: Other DNA sequences from this sample encode an identical CDR3 as well. The rearrangement links TRBV6-1 to TRBJ1-5; D is unresolved. The CDR3 has 14 residues. Trimming removed 1 base from V and 6 bases from J, with 10 bases in between. Germline values: CDR1 MNHNS, CDR2 SASEGT. The CDR3 region has the DNA TGTGCCAGCAGTGAAGTTAGTTGGGGTCAGCCCCAGCATTTT. It is translated as CASSEVSWGQPQHF.

The rearrangement uses TRBV19 and TRBJ1-2; 11 bases fit TRBD1. This CDR3 spans 15 amino acids. V shed 3 bases and J 3 bases; nucleotides not matched to a gene: 3. Germline CDR1 and CDR2: LNHDA and SQIVND (reference sequence). Written as DNA, the CDR3 is TGTGCCAGTAGTATTCGGACAGGGGGCGACTATGGCTACACCTTC. Translated: CASSIRTGGDYGYTF.

The V gene is TRBV27, the J gene TRBJ1-2, with 10 bases matching TRBD1. CDR1 MNHEY and CDR2 SMNVEV come from the germline V gene (reference sequence). V lost 5 bases to trimming and J lost 7 bases; unmatched junction nucleotides: 13. This CDR3 region has 16 residues. The CDR3 loop is CASSRSPGQGKGGYTF. The CDR3 DNA sequence: TGTGCCAGCAGTCGGAGCCCGGGACAGGGGAAGGGTGGCTACACCTTC.

The chain combines TRBV28 with TRBJ2-5, with TRBD1 identical over 7 bases. The CDR3 loop spans 15 amino acids. The ends lost 6 bases at V and 4 bases at J; junction bases unmatched: 11. CDR1 is MDHEN, CDR2 SYDVKM, per germline. CDR3 in amino acids: CASRSNRGRGETQYF. CDR3 bases: TGTGCCAGCAGATCAAACAGGGGCCGGGGAGAGACCCAGTACTTC.

This clone was detected once. The genes are TRBV7-2 and TRBJ2-7, with D uncertain. Trimming took off 4 bases at V and 2 bases at J, with 9 bases between the two ends. This CDR3 has 13 residues. CDR1 SGHTA and CDR2 FQGNSA come from the germline V gene. The DNA for the CDR3 is TGTGCCAGCAGCTCCTCGCACGCCTACGAGCAGTACTTC. Translated, it gives CASSSSHAYEQYF. Full variable domain (rest looked up from reference TRBV7-2 and TRBJ2-7): GAGVSQSPSNKVTEKGKDVELRCDPISGHTALYWYRQSLGQGLEFLIYFQGNSAPDKSGLPSDRFSAERTGGSVSTLTIQRTQQEDSAVYLCASSSSHAYEQYFGPGTRLTVT.

The chain recombines TRBV29-1 with TRBJ1-1, with TRBD1 identical over 7 bases. The CDR3 has 13 residues. Trimming took 6 bases from V and 0 from J; bases not matched to a gene: 4. Germline CDR1 reads SQVTM; CDR2 reads ANQGSEA. This CDR3 is CSVAGGVNTEAFF. The CDR3 nucleotides are TGCAGCGTAGCAGGGGGGGTGAACACTGAAGCTTTCTTT.

The rearrangement links TRBV5-1 to TRBJ2-6, with D perhaps matching TRBD1 (5 bases). The CDR3 length is 18 residues. Germline V CDR1 and CDR2: SGHRS, YFSETQ. V was trimmed by 0 bases and J by 0 bases, leaving 13 bases between them. In nucleotides, the CDR3 is TGCGCCAGCAGCTTGGTCCAGGGCCTTGCCTCTGGGGCCAACGTCCTGACTTTC. Its translation is CASSLVQGLASGANVLTF.